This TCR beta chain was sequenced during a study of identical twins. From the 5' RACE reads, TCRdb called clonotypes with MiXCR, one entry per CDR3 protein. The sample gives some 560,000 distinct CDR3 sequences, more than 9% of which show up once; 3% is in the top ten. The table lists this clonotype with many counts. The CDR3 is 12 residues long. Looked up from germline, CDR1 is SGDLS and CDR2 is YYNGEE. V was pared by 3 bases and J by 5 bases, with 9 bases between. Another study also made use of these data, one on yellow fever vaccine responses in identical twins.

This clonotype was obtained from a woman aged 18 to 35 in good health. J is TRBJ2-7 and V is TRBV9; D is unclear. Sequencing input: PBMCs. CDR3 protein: CASSDRPDEQYF. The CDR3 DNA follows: TGTGCCAGCAGCGATAGACCGGACGAGCAGTACTTC.